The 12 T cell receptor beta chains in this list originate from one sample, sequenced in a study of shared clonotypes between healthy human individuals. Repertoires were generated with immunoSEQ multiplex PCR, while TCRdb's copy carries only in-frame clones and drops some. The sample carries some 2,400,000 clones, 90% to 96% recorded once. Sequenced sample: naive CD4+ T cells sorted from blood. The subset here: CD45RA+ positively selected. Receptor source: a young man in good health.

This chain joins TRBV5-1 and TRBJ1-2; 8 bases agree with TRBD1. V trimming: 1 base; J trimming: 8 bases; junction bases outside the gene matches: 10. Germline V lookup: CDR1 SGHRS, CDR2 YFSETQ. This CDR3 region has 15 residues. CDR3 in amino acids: CASSLSMETGGGYTF. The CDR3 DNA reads TGCGCCAGCAGCTTGTCCATGGAAACAGGGGGAGGCTACACCTTC.

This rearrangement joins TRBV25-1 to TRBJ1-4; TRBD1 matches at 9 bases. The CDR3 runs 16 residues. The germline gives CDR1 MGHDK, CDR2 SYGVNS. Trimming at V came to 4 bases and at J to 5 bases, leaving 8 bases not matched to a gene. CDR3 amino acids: CASSVGWTGENEKLFF. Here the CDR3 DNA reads TGTGCCAGCAGTGTAGGCTGGACAGGGGAGAATGAAAAACTGTTTTTT.

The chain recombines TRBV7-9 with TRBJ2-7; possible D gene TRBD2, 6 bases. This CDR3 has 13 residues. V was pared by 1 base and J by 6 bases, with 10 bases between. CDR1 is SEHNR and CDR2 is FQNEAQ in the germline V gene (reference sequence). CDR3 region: CASSLDRGGEQYF. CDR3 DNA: TGTGCCAGCAGCTTAGATCGGGGAGGCGAGCAGTACTTC.

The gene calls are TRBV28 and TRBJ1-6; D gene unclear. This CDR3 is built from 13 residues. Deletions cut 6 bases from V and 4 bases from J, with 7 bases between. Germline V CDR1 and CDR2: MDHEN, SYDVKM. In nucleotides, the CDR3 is TGTGCCAGCAGCGCCCTTTATAATTCACCCCTCCACTTT. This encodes CASSALYNSPLHF.

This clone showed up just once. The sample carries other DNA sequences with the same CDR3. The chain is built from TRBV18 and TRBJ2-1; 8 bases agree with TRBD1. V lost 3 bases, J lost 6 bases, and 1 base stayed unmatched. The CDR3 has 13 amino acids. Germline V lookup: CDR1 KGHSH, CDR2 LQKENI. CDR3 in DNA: TGTGCCAGCTCACCTGGGACAGGCAATGAGCAGTTCTTC. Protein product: CASSPGTGNEQFF. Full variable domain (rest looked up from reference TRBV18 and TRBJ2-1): NAGVMQNPRHLVRRRGQEARLRCSPMKGHSHVYWYRQLPEEGLKFMVYLQKENIIDESGMPKERFSAEFPKEGPSILRIQQVVRGDSAAYFCASSPGTGNEQFFGPGTRLTVL.

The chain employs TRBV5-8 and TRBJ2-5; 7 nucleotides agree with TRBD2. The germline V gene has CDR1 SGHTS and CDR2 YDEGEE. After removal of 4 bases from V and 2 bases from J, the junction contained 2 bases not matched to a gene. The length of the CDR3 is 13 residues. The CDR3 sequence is CASSPGLQETQYF. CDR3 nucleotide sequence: TGTGCCAGCAGCCCGGGACTACAAGAGACCCAGTACTTC.

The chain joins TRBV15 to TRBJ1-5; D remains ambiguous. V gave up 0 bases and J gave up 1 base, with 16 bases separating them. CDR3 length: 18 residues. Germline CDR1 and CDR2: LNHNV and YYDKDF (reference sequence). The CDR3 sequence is CATSRDPPRLGSNQPQHF. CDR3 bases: TGTGCCACCAGCAGAGACCCCCCGAGGCTAGGGAGCAATCAGCCCCAGCATTTT.

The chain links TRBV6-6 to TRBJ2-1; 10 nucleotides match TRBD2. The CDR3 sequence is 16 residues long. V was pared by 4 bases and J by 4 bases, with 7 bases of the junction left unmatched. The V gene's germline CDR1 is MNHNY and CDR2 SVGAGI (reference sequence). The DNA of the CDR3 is TGTGCCAGCAGTTGGTCAAGGACTAGCGGATACAATGAGCAGTTCTTC. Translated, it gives CASSWSRTSGYNEQFF.

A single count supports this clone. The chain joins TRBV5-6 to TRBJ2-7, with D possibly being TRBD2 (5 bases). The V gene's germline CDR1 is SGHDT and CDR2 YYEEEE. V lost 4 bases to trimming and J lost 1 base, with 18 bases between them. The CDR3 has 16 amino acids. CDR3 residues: CASSMDAGVRSYEQYF. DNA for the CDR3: TGTGCCAGCAGCATGGACGCCGGGGTTAGGTCCTACGAGCAGTACTTC.

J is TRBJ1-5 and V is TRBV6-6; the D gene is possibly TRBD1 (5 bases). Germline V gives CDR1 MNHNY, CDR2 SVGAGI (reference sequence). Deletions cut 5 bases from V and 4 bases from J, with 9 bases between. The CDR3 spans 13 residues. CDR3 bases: TGTGCCAGCAGTCTGGACAAGAATCAGCCCCAGCATTTT. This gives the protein CASSLDKNQPQHF.

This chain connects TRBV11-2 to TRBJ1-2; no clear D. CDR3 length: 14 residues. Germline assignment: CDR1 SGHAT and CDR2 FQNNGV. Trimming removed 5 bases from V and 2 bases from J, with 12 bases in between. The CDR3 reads CASSPLGGNYGYTF. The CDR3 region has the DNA TGTGCCAGCAGCCCCCTCGGAGGGAACTATGGCTACACCTTC.

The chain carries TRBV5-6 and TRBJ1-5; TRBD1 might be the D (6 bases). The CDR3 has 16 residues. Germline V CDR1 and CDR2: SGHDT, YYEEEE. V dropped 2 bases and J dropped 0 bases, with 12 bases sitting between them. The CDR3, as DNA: TGTGCCAGCAGCTTCGGGGGGCCCCATAGCAATCAGCCCCAGCATTTT. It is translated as CASSFGGPHSNQPQHF.